A single sample gave rise to the 15 T cell receptor beta chains below, sequenced in a study of T cells in Graves' hyperthyroidism and ophthalmopathy. The source material, RNA transcripts, was used to amplify TCR beta CDR3 regions. HTBI primers drove first-round RT-PCR of the TCR CDR3. TCRdb reanalysed the multiplex PCR reads using MiXCR and keeps one entry per CDR3 protein. The sample carries 300,000 to 500,000 distinct CDR3 sequences, around 15% recorded once. Material for sequencing was blood. The receptors were sampled from a man aged 50-59 years with Graves' ophthalmopathy.

This clonotype was seen at least ten times. CDR3 coding DNA: TGTGCCAGCAGCCAAGGTCCGGGATGGGAGCAGTACTTC. This encodes CASSQGPGWEQYF. The chain is built from TRBV3-1 and TRBJ2-7; a possible D gene is TRBD2 (5 bases). The germline V gene encodes CDR1 LGHDT and CDR2 YNNKEL (reference sequence). Deletions cut 1 base from V and 7 bases from J, with 11 bases between. This CDR3 region has 13 residues.

This clonotype was detected ten times or more. CDR3 nucleotide sequence: TGTGCCATTGGAAGGGGAGCTGGCTACGAGCAGTACTTC. It yields the protein CAIGRGAGYEQYF. The gene calls are TRBV6-1 and TRBJ2-7, with D possibly called TRBD1 or TRBD2 (5 bases each). The CDR3 totals 13 residues. The V gene lost 10 bases and the J gene lost 3 bases, with 16 bases spanning the gap. The germline V gene has CDR1 MNHNS and CDR2 SASEGT.

This clonotype was recorded a few times. A much more abundant neighbour one base away suggests this may be a read error. The gene calls are TRBV27 and TRBJ2-7; no firm D call. The germline CDR1 and CDR2 sequences are MNHEY and SMNVEV (reference sequence). The CDR3 runs to 14 residues. Trimming removed 8 bases from V and 0 bases from J, with 14 bases in between. The CDR3 reads CASGYDIFSYEQYF. Written as DNA, the CDR3 is TGTGCCAGCGGTTACGACATTTTCTCCTACGAGCAGTACTTC.

This clonotype was seen more than once but under ten times. The rearrangement joins TRBV29-1 to TRBJ2-2, with a weak D call TRBD2 (7 bases). The CDR3 loop spans 14 amino acids. Trimming shortened V by 1 base and J by 7 bases, and 13 bases separated the two germline ends. Per germline, CDR1 SQVTM and CDR2 ANQGSEA. The CDR3 DNA reads TGCAGCGTTGAAGTGGGGGGGGCTGGCGGGGAGCTGTTTTTT. It encodes CSVEVGGAGGELFF.

This clonotype was found a few times. The rearrangement uses TRBV5-1 and TRBJ1-2; D is possibly TRBD1 (6 bases). Trimming took off 3 bases at V and 9 bases at J, with 18 bases between the two ends. This CDR3 is built from 14 residues. Germline CDR1 and CDR2: SGHRS and YFSETQ. The CDR3 spells CASSSGEFGLRYTF. CDR3 bases: TGCGCCAGCAGCTCAGGGGAATTCGGGCTTCGCTACACCTTC.

The V call is TRBV4-2, the J call TRBJ2-5, with 10 positions matching TRBD1. This CDR3 has 15 residues. CDR1 and CDR2 from the germline V gene are LGHNA and YNFKEQ. With 1 base clipped from V and 5 bases from J, the junction kept 4 bases outside the gene matches. In DNA, the CDR3 is TGTGCCAGCAGCCAAGGACAGGGGGCTGAGGAGACCCAGTACTTC. The encoded protein is CASSQGQGAEETQYF.

This clonotype was detected a few times. The V call is TRBV12-5, the J call TRBJ1-2, with D perhaps TRBD1 (5 bases). CDR1 is LGHNT, CDR2 FRNRAP, per germline. With 6 bases removed from V and 5 bases from J, the gap between germline ends came to 10 bases. CDR3 size: 12 residues. Here the CDR3 reads CASGQTAYGYTF. The CDR3 DNA is TGTGCTAGTGGCCAGACAGCTTATGGCTACACCTTC.

There are many counts of this clonotype. The CDR3 region is CSARDRDRGRETQYF. CDR3 nucleotides: TGCAGTGCTAGAGATCGGGACAGGGGGCGGGAGACCCAGTACTTC. The chain employs TRBV20-1 and TRBJ2-5; 12 positions match TRBD1. CDR3 length: 15 amino acids. Germline V lookup: CDR1 DFQATT, CDR2 SNEGSKA (reference sequence). The junction had 4 bases not matched to a gene; V was cut back by 0 bases and J by 5 bases.

This clonotype came up many times. The V gene is TRBV13, the J gene TRBJ2-5; D is ambiguous. Germline CDR1 is PRHDT and CDR2 is FYEKMQ (reference sequence). The CDR3 has 12 residues. Trimming took 0 bases from V and 7 from J, leaving 6 bases between them. The CDR3 DNA reads as TGTGCCAGCAGCTTAGGCCGGATGACCCAGTACTTC. This sequence encodes CASSLGRMTQYF.

Notes on this clonotype: This may come from a read error, since a much larger clone is one base off. CDR3 DNA sequence: TGCAGCGCGTTTGGTGGGCAGGGAGTAAATGGCTACACCTTC. Encoded protein: CSAFGGQGVNGYTF. V is TRBV29-1 and J is TRBJ1-2; tentative D call: TRBD1 (5 bases). This CDR3 comprises 14 residues. The germline V gene encodes CDR1 SQVTM and CDR2 ANQGSEA. The V end was cut by 7 bases, the J end by 6 bases, with 21 bases between.

This clonotype has at least ten counts. The rearrangement links TRBV20-1 to TRBJ2-3, with 10 bases that match TRBD2. Germline CDR1 is DFQATT and CDR2 is SNEGSKA (reference sequence). The V segment lost 5 bases and the J segment 1 base; nucleotides outside the gene matches: 3. This CDR3 is built from 14 residues. The chain's CDR3 is CSAPGTSGTDTQYF. The CDR3 DNA follows: TGCAGTGCTCCCGGGACTAGCGGCACAGATACGCAGTATTTT.

This clonotype was detected ten times or more. The chain links TRBV28 to TRBJ2-7, with 8 bases that match TRBD1. The CDR3 is 16 residues long. CDR1 MDHEN and CDR2 SYDVKM come from the germline V gene. V lost 2 bases and J lost 5; bases outside the gene matches: 11. CDR3 loop: CASSLPPDRALNEQYF. CDR3 in DNA: TGTGCCAGCAGTTTACCTCCGGACAGGGCTCTTAACGAGCAGTACTTC.

The genes are TRBV14 and TRBJ2-7; 7 bases are shared with TRBD1. Germline lookup yields CDR1 SGHDN and CDR2 FVKESK. This CDR3 spans 14 amino acids. Trimming cost V 3 bases and J 0 bases; bases outside gene matches: 2. In DNA, the CDR3 is TGTGCCAGCAGCCAGGACAGGCTCTCCTACGAGCAGTACTTC. The encoded protein is CASSQDRLSYEQYF.

This clonotype was observed at least ten times. This chain's CDR3 is CASRPTRDETQYF. The DNA for the CDR3 is TGTGCCAGTAGACCGACGAGGGACGAGACCCAGTACTTC. This chain connects TRBV19 to TRBJ2-5; D may match TRBD1 or TRBD2 (5 bases each). CDR1 and CDR2 (germline): LNHDA, SQIVND (reference sequence). Trimming removed 6 bases at V and 5 bases at J, with 13 bases between. CDR3 length equals 13 residues.

Details on this clonotype: Given a much more abundant clone one base away, this may be a read error. The chain joins TRBV5-1 to TRBJ2-7; D call uncertain. V lost 0 bases to trimming and J lost 6 bases, with 10 bases between them. The CDR3 is 13 residues long. The germline V gene encodes CDR1 SGHRS and CDR2 YFSETQ. The DNA of the CDR3 is TGCGCCAGCAGCTTGGTTACTATATCCGAGCAGTACTTC. It is translated as CASSLVTISEQYF.